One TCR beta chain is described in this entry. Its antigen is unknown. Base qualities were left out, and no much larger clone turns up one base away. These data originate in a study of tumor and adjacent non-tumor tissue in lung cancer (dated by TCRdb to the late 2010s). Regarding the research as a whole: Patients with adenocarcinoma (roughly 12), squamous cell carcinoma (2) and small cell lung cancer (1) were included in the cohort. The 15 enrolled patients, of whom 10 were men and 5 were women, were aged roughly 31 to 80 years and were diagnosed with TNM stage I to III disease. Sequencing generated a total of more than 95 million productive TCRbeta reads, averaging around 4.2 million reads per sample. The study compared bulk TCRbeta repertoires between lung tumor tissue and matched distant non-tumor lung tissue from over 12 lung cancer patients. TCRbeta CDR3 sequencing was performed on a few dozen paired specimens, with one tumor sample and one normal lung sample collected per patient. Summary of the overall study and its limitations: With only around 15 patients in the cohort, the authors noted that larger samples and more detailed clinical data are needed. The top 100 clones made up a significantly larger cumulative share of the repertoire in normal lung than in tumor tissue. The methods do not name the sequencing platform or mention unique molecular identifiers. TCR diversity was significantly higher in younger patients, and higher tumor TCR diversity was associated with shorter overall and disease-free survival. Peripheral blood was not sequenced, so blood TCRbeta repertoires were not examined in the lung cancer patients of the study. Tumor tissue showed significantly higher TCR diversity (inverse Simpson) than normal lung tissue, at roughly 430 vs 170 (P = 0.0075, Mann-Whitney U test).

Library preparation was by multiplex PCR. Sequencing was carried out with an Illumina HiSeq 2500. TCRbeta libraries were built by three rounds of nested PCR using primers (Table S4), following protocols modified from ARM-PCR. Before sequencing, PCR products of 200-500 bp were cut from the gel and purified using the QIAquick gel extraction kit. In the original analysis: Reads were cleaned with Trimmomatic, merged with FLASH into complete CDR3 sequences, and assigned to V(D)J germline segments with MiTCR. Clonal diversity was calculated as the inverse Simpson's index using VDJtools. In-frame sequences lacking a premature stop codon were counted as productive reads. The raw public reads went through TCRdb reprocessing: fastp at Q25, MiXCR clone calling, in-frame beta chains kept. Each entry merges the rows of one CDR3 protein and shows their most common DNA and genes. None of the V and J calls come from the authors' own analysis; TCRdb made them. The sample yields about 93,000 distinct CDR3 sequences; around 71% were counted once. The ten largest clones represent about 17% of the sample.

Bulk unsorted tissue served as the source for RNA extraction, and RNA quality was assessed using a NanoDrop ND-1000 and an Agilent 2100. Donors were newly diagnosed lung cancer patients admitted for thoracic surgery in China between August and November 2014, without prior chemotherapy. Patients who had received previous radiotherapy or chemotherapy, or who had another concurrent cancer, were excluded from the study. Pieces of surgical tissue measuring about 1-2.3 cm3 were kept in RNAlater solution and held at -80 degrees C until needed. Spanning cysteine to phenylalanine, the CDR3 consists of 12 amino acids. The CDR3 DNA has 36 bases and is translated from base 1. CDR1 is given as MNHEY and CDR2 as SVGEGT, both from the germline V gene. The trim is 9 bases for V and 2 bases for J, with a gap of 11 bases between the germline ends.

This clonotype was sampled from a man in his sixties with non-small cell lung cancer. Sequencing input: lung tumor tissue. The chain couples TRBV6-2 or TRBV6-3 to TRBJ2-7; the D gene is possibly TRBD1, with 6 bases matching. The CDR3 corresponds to CASSGQTYEQYF. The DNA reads TGTGCCAGTTCGGGACAAACCTACGAGCAGTACTTC.